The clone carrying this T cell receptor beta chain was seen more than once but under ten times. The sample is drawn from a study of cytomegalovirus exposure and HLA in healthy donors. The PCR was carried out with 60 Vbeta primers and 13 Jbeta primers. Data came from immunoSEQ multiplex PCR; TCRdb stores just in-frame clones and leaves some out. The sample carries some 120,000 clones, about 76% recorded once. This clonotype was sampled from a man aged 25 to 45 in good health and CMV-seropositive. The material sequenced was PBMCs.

The CDR3 is CATVRGRDTEAFF. The CDR3 region has the DNA TGTGCAACGGTACGGGGGAGAGACACTGAAGCTTTCTTT. The chain links TRBV6-1 to TRBJ1-1; D possibly corresponds to TRBD1 (5 bases). Germline V gives CDR1 MNHNS, CDR2 SASEGT. The CDR3 spans 13 residues.